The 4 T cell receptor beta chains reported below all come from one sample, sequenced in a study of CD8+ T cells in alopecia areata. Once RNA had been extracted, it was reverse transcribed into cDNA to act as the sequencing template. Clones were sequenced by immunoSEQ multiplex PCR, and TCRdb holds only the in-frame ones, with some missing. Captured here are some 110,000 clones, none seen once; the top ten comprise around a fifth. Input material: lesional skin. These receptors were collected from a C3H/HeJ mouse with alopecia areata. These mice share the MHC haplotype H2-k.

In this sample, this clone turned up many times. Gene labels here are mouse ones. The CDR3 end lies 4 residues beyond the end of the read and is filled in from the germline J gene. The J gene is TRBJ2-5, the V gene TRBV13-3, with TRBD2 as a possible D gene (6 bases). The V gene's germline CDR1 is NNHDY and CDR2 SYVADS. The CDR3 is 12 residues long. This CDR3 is CASSRLEDTQYF. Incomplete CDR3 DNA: TGTGCCAGCAGTCGACTGGAGGAC. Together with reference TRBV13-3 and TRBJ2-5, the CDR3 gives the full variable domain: EAAVTQSPRSKVAVTGGKVTLSCHQTNNHDYMYWYRQDTGHGLRLIHYSYVADSTEKGDIPDGYKASRPSQENFSLILELASLSQTAVYFCASSRLEDTQYFGPGTRLLVL.

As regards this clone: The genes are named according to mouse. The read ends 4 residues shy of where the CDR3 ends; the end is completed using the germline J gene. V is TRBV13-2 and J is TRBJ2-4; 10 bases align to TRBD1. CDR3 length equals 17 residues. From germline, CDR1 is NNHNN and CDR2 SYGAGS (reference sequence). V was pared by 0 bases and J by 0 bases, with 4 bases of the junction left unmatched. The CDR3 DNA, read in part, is TGTGCCAGCGGTGATGAAGGACAGGGGGGCAGTCAAAAC. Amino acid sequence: CASGDEGQGGSQN. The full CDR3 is CASGDEGQGGSQNTLYF.

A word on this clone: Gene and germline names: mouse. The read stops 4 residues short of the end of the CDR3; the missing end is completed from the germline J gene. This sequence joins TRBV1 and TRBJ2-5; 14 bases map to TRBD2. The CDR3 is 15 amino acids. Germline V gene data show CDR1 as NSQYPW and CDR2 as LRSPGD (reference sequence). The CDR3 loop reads CTCSGDWGGVDTQYF. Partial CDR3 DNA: TGCACCTGCAGTGGGGACTGGGGGGGCGTTGAC.

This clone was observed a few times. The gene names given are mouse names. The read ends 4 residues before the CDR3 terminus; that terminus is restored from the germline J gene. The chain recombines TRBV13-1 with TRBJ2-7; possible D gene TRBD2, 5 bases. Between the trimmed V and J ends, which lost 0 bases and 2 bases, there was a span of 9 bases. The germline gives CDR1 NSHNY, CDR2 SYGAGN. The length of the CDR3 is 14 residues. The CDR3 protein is CASSDAGPTYEQYF. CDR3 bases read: TGTGCCAGCAGTGATGCTGGGCCAACCTAT.